The 20 T cell receptor beta chains below come from one sample, sequenced in a study of PD-1 blockade in classical Hodgkin lymphoma. The table came from immunoSEQ multiplex PCR; TCRdb's copy has only in-frame clones and leaves some out. The sample comprises fewer than 50,000 clones, 88% of which are singletons, and roughly a tenth rests with the top ten. With no exception, relapse followed autologous stem cell transplantation in all patients, and brentuximab vedotin exposure varied. This specimen consisted of peripheral blood mononuclear cells (PBMCs), obtained at baseline. Source of these receptors: a human donor with classical Hodgkin lymphoma.

This clone was detected only once. The gene calls are TRBV2 and TRBJ2-7, with TRBD2 as a possible D gene (6 bases). CDR1 SNHLY and CDR2 FYNNEI come from the germline V gene. The V end lost 4 bases, the J end lost 3 bases, and 13 bases lay between the germline ends. This CDR3 has 14 residues. The CDR3 loop reads CASSGPGLSYEQYF. For the CDR3, the DNA is TGTGCCAGCAGTGGTCCGGGACTGAGCTACGAGCAGTACTTC.

The CDR3 loop reads CATKGTVANYGYTF. In nucleotides, the CDR3 is TGTGCCACCAAAGGGACAGTGGCTAACTATGGCTACACCTTC. J is TRBJ1-2 and V is TRBV15, with 7 bases identical to TRBD1. This CDR3 is 14 amino acids long. Germline V gene lookup returns CDR1 LNHNV and CDR2 YYDKDF (reference sequence). V shed 7 bases and J 0 bases; nucleotides not matched to a gene: 5.

This rearrangement joins TRBV7-9 to TRBJ2-7, with 10 bases lining up with TRBD1. The CDR3 totals 15 residues. Losses at the gene ends were 0 bases for V and 2 bases for J; bases not matched to a gene: 1. Germline V gene lookup returns CDR1 SEHNR and CDR2 FQNEAQ (reference sequence). CDR3 sequence reads: CASSLAGTGAYEQYF. CDR3 nucleotide sequence: TGTGCCAGCAGCTTAGCCGGGACAGGGGCCTACGAGCAGTACTTC.

The V gene is TRBV2, the J gene TRBJ2-5; TRBD1 matches 9 bases. TRBJ2-7 explains the end of the DNA better; the J call may be wrong. The CDR3 is 15 residues long. Germline V CDR1 and CDR2: SNHLY, FYNNEI. CDR3 sequence: CASSGGGQGGGEQYF. DNA of the CDR3: TGTGCCAGCAGTGGGGGGGGACAGGGAGGTGGCGAGCAGTACTTC.

In this sample, this clone turned up once. The chain uses TRBV9 and TRBJ2-1; TRBD2 is a possible D gene (6 bases). V lost 4 bases, J lost 7 bases, and 15 bases lay in between. The germline gives CDR1 SGDLS, CDR2 YYNGEE. This CDR3 has 14 residues. CDR3 coding DNA: TGTGCCAGCAGCTCTCGTCCGGGAGTAAATGAGCAGTTCTTC. This sequence encodes CASSSRPGVNEQFF.

This clone was seen once. This chain joins TRBV5-8 and TRBJ1-5; TRBD1 matches 10 bases. Germline V gene sequence: CDR1 SGHTS, CDR2 YDEGEE. The length of the CDR3 is 15 residues. The V and J ends lost 3 bases and 7 bases, in that order; junction bases with no gene match: 7. CDR3 sequence (DNA): TGTGCCAGCAGCTGGGGCGACAGGGGGCGGCAGCCCCAGCATTTT. As protein: CASSWGDRGRQPQHF. The whole variable domain, remainder taken from reference TRBV5-8 and TRBJ1-5, is EAGVTQSPTHLIKTRGQQATLRCSPISGHTSVYWYQQALGLGLQFLLWYDEGEERNRGNFPPRFSGRQFPNYSSELNVNALELEDSALYLCASSWGDRGRQPQHFGDGTRLSIL.

The chain has TRBV10-3 and TRBJ2-1; 15 nucleotides match TRBD2. The CDR3 is made up of 15 amino acids. Germline V gene data show CDR1 as ENHRY and CDR2 as SYGVKD. With 3 bases clipped from V and 9 bases from J, the junction kept 3 bases outside the gene matches. CDR3 bases: TGTGCCATCAGTGATGGGACTAGCGGGAGGCCTGAGCAGTTCTTC. As protein: CAISDGTSGRPEQFF.

Only one count was recorded for this clone. Other nucleotide sequences from this sample produce the same CDR3. The genes are TRBV27 and TRBJ2-5; D possibly corresponds to TRBD1 (5 bases). V was clipped by 0 bases and J by 7 bases, with 9 bases between them. Germline V gene sequence: CDR1 MNHEY, CDR2 SMNVEV (reference sequence). The CDR3 totals 13 residues. The CDR3 DNA is TGTGCCAGCAGTTTATCTAGGGGTGGGACCCAGTACTTC. Amino acids: CASSLSRGGTQYF.

This chain joins TRBV5-8 and TRBJ1-1, with D possibly being TRBD1 (6 bases). Per germline, CDR1 SGHTS and CDR2 YDEGEE. The ends were cut back, 0 bases at V and 1 base at J, with 19 bases in the middle. CDR3 length: 18 residues. The CDR3 sequence is CASSLGAPQGRRNTEAFF. The CDR3 DNA sequence: TGTGCCAGCAGCTTGGGGGCCCCGCAGGGGCGCCGGAACACTGAAGCTTTCTTT.

In nucleotides, the CDR3 is TGCGCCAGCAGCCAAGTGGAGGGGGCGAACAATGAGCAGTTCTTC. It is translated as CASSQVEGANNEQFF. The V and J genes are TRBV4-1 and TRBJ2-1, with D possibly being TRBD1 (7 bases). The CDR3 length is 15 residues. Per the germline V gene, CDR1 is MGHRA and CDR2 is YSYEKL. Trimming took 1 base from V and 5 from J, leaving 12 bases between them.

This rearrangement joins TRBV27 to TRBJ1-4, with D unresolved. There are 16 residues in the CDR3. Germline CDR1 and CDR2: MNHEY and SMNVEV (reference sequence). V lost 6 bases, J lost 0 bases, and 14 bases lay in between. The CDR3 is CASRNTYTATNEKLFF. For the CDR3, the DNA is TGTGCCAGCAGGAATACATACACTGCAACTAATGAAAAACTGTTTTTT. The full variable domain, in which reference TRBV27 and TRBJ1-4 provide the parts outside the CDR3, is EAQVTQNPRYLITVTGKKLTVTCSQNMNHEYMSWYRQDPGLGLRQIYYSMNVEVTDKGDVPEGYKVSRKEKRNFPLILESPSPNQTSLYFCASRNTYTATNEKLFFGSGTQLSVL.

The chain carries TRBV5-6 and TRBJ2-1, with 11 nucleotides matching TRBD1. The V and J ends lost 6 bases and 2 bases, in that order; junction bases with no gene match: 7. The CDR3 sequence is 16 residues long. CDR1 and CDR2 from the germline V gene are SGHDT and YYEEEE. CDR3 loop: CASNSGTGGTYNEQFF. The CDR3 DNA reads as TGTGCCAGCAACTCCGGGACAGGGGGGACCTACAATGAGCAGTTCTTC.

The chain joins TRBV21-1 to TRBJ2-7; the table's TRBD1 call for D was not verified on the DNA. TRBV21-1 is termed a pseudogene. This CDR3 is built from 15 residues. The CDR3 coding sequence is TGTGCCAGCAGCAAAGCGCCGACAGGTCGGGGCGAGCAGTACTTC. This gives the protein CASSKAPTGRGEQYF.

The genes are TRBV7-9 and TRBJ1-4; 7 bases agree with TRBD1. Germline V lookup: CDR1 SEHNR, CDR2 FQNEAQ (reference sequence). The V segment lost 5 bases and the J segment 8 bases; nucleotides outside the gene matches: 8. The CDR3 is made up of 14 amino acids. Written as DNA, the CDR3 is TGTGCCAGCAGCGAAAGGGGACAGACCGAAAAACTGTTTTTT. Its protein is CASSERGQTEKLFF.

This rearrangement joins TRBV5-4 to TRBJ2-1; 7 nucleotides match TRBD2. The CDR3 sequence is 15 residues long. Looked up from germline, CDR1 is SGHNT and CDR2 is YYREEE (reference sequence). V lost 1 base, J lost 4 bases, and 5 bases stayed unmatched. The CDR3 DNA follows: TGTGCCAGCAGCTTGAGGCTAGCGGATTACAATGAGCAGTTCTTC. It is translated as CASSLRLADYNEQFF.

The genes are TRBV6-5 and TRBJ2-7; 12 nucleotides match TRBD2. This CDR3 region has 15 residues. Trimming removed 2 bases from V and 3 bases from J; junction bases left unmatched: 2. CDR1 and CDR2 (germline): MNHEY, SVGAGI. CDR3 sequence: CASSYGLAGNYEQYF. CDR3 DNA: TGTGCCAGCAGTTACGGACTAGCGGGAAACTACGAGCAGTACTTC.

The V and J genes are TRBV7-8 and TRBJ2-6; the D gene is possibly TRBD2 (7 bases). The ends were cut back, 6 bases at V and 3 bases at J, with 15 bases in the middle. CDR1 is SGHVS, CDR2 FQNEAQ, per germline. The CDR3 loop spans 16 amino acids. The CDR3: CASRGGAGDGANVLTF. DNA of the CDR3: TGTGCCAGCAGAGGGGGGGCGGGGGATGGGGCCAACGTCCTGACTTTC.

The chain joins TRBV28 to TRBJ2-1; no definite D call. The CDR3 consists of 13 residues. Germline CDR1 is MDHEN and CDR2 is SYDVKM. The V and J ends lost 3 bases and 5 bases respectively, with 8 bases between them. The CDR3 loop is CASSFRLNNEQFF. Written as DNA, the CDR3 is TGTGCCAGCAGTTTCAGACTTAACAATGAGCAGTTCTTC.

The V gene is TRBV28, the J gene TRBJ1-2; no definite D call. Germline V gives CDR1 MDHEN, CDR2 SYDVKM. The CDR3 totals 13 residues. V was cut by 6 bases and J by 3 bases, with 11 bases left in between. The CDR3 nucleotides read TGTGCCAGCAGCTATGGAGGAGACTATGGCTACACCTTC. Encoded protein: CASSYGGDYGYTF.

This chain joins TRBV5-1 and TRBJ2-7, with 14 nucleotides matching TRBD2. CDR1 is SGHRS and CDR2 is YFSETQ in the germline V gene. The CDR3 is 16 amino acids. With V trimmed by 4 bases and J by 5 bases, 8 bases remained unmatched. The CDR3 region is CASSPSRLAGGHEQYF. Here the CDR3 DNA reads TGCGCCAGCAGCCCCTCTAGACTAGCGGGAGGGCACGAGCAGTACTTC.